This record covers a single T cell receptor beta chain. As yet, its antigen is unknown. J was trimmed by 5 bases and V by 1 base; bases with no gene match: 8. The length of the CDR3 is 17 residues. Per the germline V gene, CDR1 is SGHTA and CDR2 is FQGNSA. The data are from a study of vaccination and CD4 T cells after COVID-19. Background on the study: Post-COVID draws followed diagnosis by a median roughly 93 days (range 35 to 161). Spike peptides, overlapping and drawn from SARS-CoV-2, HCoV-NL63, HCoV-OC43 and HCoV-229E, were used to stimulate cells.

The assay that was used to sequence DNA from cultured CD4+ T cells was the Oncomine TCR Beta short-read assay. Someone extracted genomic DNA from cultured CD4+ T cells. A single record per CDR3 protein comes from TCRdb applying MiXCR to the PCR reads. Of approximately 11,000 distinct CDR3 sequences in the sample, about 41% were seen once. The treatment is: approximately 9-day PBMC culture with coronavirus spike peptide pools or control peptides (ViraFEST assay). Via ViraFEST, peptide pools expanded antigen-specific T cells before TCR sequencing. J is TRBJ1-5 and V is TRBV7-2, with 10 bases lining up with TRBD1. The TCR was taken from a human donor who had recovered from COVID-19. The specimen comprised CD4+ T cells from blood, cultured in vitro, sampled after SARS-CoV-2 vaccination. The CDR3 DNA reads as TGTGCCAGCAGCTTAGGTCCGGGACAGGGGAGGTATCAGCCCCAGCATTTT. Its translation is CASSLGPGQGRYQPQHF.